Below, 19 T cell receptor beta chains from the same sample are listed, as sequenced in a study of human T cells and chemical hapten exposure. TCRdb reprocessed the RACE reads with MiXCR, giving one entry per CDR3 protein. Of about 270,000 distinct CDR3 sequences in the sample, approximately 8% are singletons; the top ten hold 0.9% to 1.5%. Time point defined: pre-sensitization, week 0. As to treatment: therapeutic diphenylcyclopropenone sensitization with weekly scalp DPC. This sample comprised whole blood, obtained in connection with sensitization to the hapten diphenylcyclopropenone (DPC). These receptors were taken from a man younger than 35 with alopecia areata. Some clones in this sample may be carry-over from other donors' samples.

This clonotype was seen more than once but under ten times. This sequence joins TRBV20-1 and TRBJ1-3, with D hard to call. The germline V gene encodes CDR1 DFQATT and CDR2 SNEGSKA (reference sequence). The CDR3 contains 12 residues. Trimming stripped 3 bases from V and 1 base from J, with 4 bases between. DNA of the CDR3: TGCAGTGCTAGCGCATCTGGAAACACCATATATTTT. This encodes CSASASGNTIYF.

This clonotype was counted between two and nine times. V and J are TRBV7-2 and TRBJ2-3; TRBD2 agrees at 10 bases. The CDR3 is 15 residues long. Germline-derived CDR1 and CDR2 are SGHTA and FQGNSA. The V gene end was trimmed by 4 bases and the J gene end by 5 bases; junction bases not matched to a gene: 6. In DNA, the CDR3 is TGTGCCAGCAGCTCCCAGCGGGGGGGCCTAGATACGCAGTATTTT. It specifies CASSSQRGGLDTQYF.

V gene TRBV7-3 combines with J gene TRBJ2-1; maybe TRBD1 (6 bases). V was cut by 4 bases and J by 6 bases, with 13 bases left in between. CDR1 SGHTA and CDR2 FQGTGA come from the germline V gene. The CDR3 length is 14 residues. The CDR3 DNA is TGTGCCAGCAGCTCCATCGGGACATCCAATGAGCAGTTCTTC. Translating gives CASSSIGTSNEQFF.

This clonotype appeared a few times. CDR3 sequence reads: CASSPARQINQPQHF. In DNA form, the CDR3 reads TGTGCCAGCAGCCCCGCACGACAGATTAATCAGCCCCAGCATTTT. The rearrangement links TRBV7-2 to TRBJ1-5, with TRBD1 as a possible D gene (5 bases). This CDR3 comprises 15 residues. Trimming removed 5 bases at V and 4 bases at J, with 15 bases between. Per germline, CDR1 SGHTA and CDR2 FQGNSA. The full variable domain, rest sourced from reference TRBV7-2 and TRBJ1-5, is GAGVSQSPSNKVTEKGKDVELRCDPISGHTALYWYRQSLGQGLEFLIYFQGNSAPDKSGLPSDRFSAERTGGSVSTLTIQRTQQEDSAVYLCASSPARQINQPQHFGDGTRLSIL.

This clonotype was detected a few times. The chain links TRBV4-3 to TRBJ2-5; either TRBD1 or TRBD2 may fit D (5 bases each). In germline, CDR1 is LGHNA, CDR2 YSLEER. V dropped 4 bases and J dropped 7 bases, with 19 bases sitting between them. This CDR3 comprises 15 residues. The CDR3 region is CASSPFGEGSGTQYF. CDR3 in DNA: TGCGCCAGCAGCCCCTTTGGAGAGGGGTCGGGGACCCAGTACTTC.

This clonotype was recorded a few times. A junction boundary mismatches the germline segment, possibly from a read error. V gene TRBV20-1 combines with J gene TRBJ2-1; 7 bases map to TRBD1. Germline CDR1 reads DFQATT; CDR2 reads SNEGSKA (reference sequence). The CDR3 is 15 residues long. CDR3 protein: CSVRRQGRSDNEQFF. The CDR3 coding sequence is TGCAGTGTTAGACGACAGGGCCGATCCGACAATGAGCAGTTCTTC.

This clonotype was recorded a few times. The chain uses TRBV6-5 and TRBJ1-2, with 7 bases identical to TRBD1. Trimming took 4 bases from V and 8 from J; bases not matched to a gene: 13. The CDR3 loop spans 15 amino acids. Germline-derived CDR1 and CDR2 are MNHEY and SVGAGI. CDR3 region: CASSFDRKGGGGYTF. The CDR3 region has the DNA TGTGCCAGCAGTTTCGACAGGAAAGGGGGCGGAGGCTACACCTTC.

The CDR3 loop reads CASSPDRALNTGELFF. DNA for the CDR3: TGTGCCAGCAGCCCCGACAGGGCCTTGAACACCGGGGAGCTGTTTTTT. This chain uses TRBV7-9 with TRBJ2-2; 7 nucleotides line up with TRBD1. The J segment lost 1 base and the V segment lost 5 bases, leaving 7 bases of the junction unmatched. The CDR3 is 16 residues long. Germline V lookup: CDR1 SEHNR, CDR2 FQNEAQ (reference sequence).

This clonotype was counted ten times or more. The V and J genes are TRBV9 and TRBJ2-1; maybe TRBD2 (6 bases). CDR3 length: 22 amino acids. V was cut by 0 bases and J by 0 bases, with 28 bases left in between. Germline CDR1 SGDLS, CDR2 YYNGEE. As DNA, the CDR3 is TGTGCCAGCAGCGTAGATCCTTGGGGTTCTAGCGTGGGGGTCAGCTCCTACAATGAGCAGTTCTTC. It is translated as CASSVDPWGSSVGVSSYNEQFF.

The table lists this clonotype with a few counts. The CDR3 sequence: CASSGSSGDTDTQYF. In nucleotides, the CDR3 is TGTGCCAGCAGTGGTTCTAGCGGGGACACAGATACGCAGTATTTT. The chain combines TRBV6-1 with TRBJ2-3; the match to TRBD2 covers 9 bases. The CDR3 loop spans 15 amino acids. CDR1 and CDR2 from the germline V gene are MNHNS and SASEGT. Trimming cost V 4 bases and J 2 bases; bases outside gene matches: 4.

This sequence joins TRBV6-2 or TRBV6-3 and TRBJ1-5; D not certain. Trimming pared 6 bases from V and 7 bases from J, leaving 10 bases between. The CDR3 runs 12 residues. The germline CDR1 and CDR2 sequences are MNHEY and SVGEGT. CDR3 region: CASSPLGQPQHF. The CDR3 nucleotides are TGTGCCAGCAGCCCTCTGGGGCAGCCCCAGCATTTT.

There are a few counts of this clonotype. This chain links TRBV6-5 with TRBJ2-3; the D gene is possibly TRBD1 (6 bases). CDR1 and CDR2 (germline): MNHEY, SVGAGI. The CDR3 consists of 17 residues. The V gene lost 2 bases and the J gene lost 1 base, with 16 bases spanning the gap. CDR3 amino acids: CASSYPRGSHGTDTQYF. The CDR3 DNA reads TGTGCCAGCAGTTACCCGAGGGGGTCGCATGGCACAGATACGCAGTATTTT.

This clonotype was seen a few times. The chain is built from TRBV25-1 and TRBJ2-7; D remains unclear. The ends were cut back, 1 base at V and 5 bases at J, with 3 bases in the middle. The CDR3 loop spans 11 amino acids. Germline values: CDR1 MGHDK, CDR2 SYGVNS. The CDR3 DNA sequence: TGTGCCAGCAGTGAATCCAACGAGCAGTACTTC. The encoded protein is CASSESNEQYF.

The rearrangement links TRBV3-1 to TRBJ1-5; tentative D call: TRBD1 (6 bases). This CDR3 contains 15 residues. Germline CDR1 LGHDT, CDR2 YNNKEL (reference sequence). Trimming took off 1 base at V and 2 bases at J, with 9 bases between the two ends. The CDR3 loop reads CASSQGSGGNQPQHF. Written as DNA, the CDR3 is TGTGCCAGCAGCCAAGGGTCAGGGGGCAATCAGCCCCAGCATTTT.

This clonotype has a handful of counts. The chain is built from TRBV7-6 and TRBJ1-2; weak D call: TRBD1 (5 bases). CDR1 and CDR2 from the germline V gene are SGHVS and FNYEAQ. CDR3 length: 14 residues. V was trimmed by 1 base and J by 3 bases, leaving 9 bases between them. The CDR3 region is CASSLDAGDYGYTF. For the CDR3, the DNA is TGTGCCAGCAGCTTAGATGCGGGGGACTATGGCTACACCTTC.

This clonotype was counted between two and nine times. V usage is TRBV7-6 and J usage is TRBJ1-2; D gene uncertain. CDR1 is SGHVS, CDR2 FNYEAQ, per germline. The CDR3 runs to 18 residues. V was clipped by 8 bases and J by 4 bases, with 29 bases between them. CDR3 region: CASDLAPNSTSLSYGYTF. The CDR3 DNA sequence: TGTGCCAGCGATCTGGCCCCAAATTCAACTTCCCTAAGCTATGGCTACACCTTC.

The sample holds many counts of this clonotype. The gene calls are TRBV4-3 and TRBJ1-5, with 7 bases fitting TRBD1. Trimming cost V 4 bases and J 7 bases; bases outside gene matches: 4. Germline assignment: CDR1 LGHNA and CDR2 YSLEER. CDR3 length: 13 amino acids. The CDR3 DNA is TGCGCCAGCAGCCCCCGGACAGGACAGCCCCAGCATTTT. It yields the protein CASSPRTGQPQHF.

V and J are TRBV3-1 and TRBJ1-3; D is unresolved. With 2 bases removed from V and 1 base from J, the gap between germline ends came to 9 bases. The CDR3 is 15 residues long. CDR1 is LGHDT and CDR2 is YNNKEL in the germline V gene (reference sequence). CDR3 protein: CASSQSFESGNTIYF. CDR3 in DNA: TGTGCCAGCAGCCAAAGTTTTGAGTCTGGAAACACCATATATTTT.

This clonotype was detected ten times or more. The chain links TRBV3-1 to TRBJ2-1; D not certain. Trimming took off 4 bases at V and 2 bases at J, with 6 bases between the two ends. This CDR3 contains 13 residues. The germline V gene has CDR1 LGHDT and CDR2 YNNKEL (reference sequence). The CDR3 protein is CASSPGAYNEQFF. In DNA, the CDR3 is TGTGCCAGCAGCCCAGGTGCCTACAATGAGCAGTTCTTC.